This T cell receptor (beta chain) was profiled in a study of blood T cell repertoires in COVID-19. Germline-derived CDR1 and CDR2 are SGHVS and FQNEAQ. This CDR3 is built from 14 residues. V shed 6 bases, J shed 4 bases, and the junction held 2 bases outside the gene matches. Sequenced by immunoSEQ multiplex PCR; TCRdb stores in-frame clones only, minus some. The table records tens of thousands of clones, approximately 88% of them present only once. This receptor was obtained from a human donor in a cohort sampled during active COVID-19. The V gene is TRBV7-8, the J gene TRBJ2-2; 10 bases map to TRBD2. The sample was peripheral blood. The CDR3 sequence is CASRRLAGTGELFF. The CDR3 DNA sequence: TGTGCCAGCAGACGACTAGCGGGCACCGGGGAGCTGTTTTTT.